The rows below give T cell receptor beta chains drawn from one sample of a study of OX40 agonist ivuxolimab in advanced cancers. Profiled with immunoSEQ multiplex PCR; TCRdb holds only in-frame clones, not every one. The sample contains about 83,000 clones, roughly 80% of which appear only once. The input for sequencing was CD4+ or CD8+ T cells sorted from blood, taken in a trial of the OX40 agonist ivuxolimab. All receptors come from an adult with an advanced solid tumor such as melanoma, head and neck, liver or kidney cancer. The CDR3 runs from the conserved cysteine through the conserved F or W. A D gene is named only where the DNA matches it firmly. Rows give clone size only sometimes, using once, few, many, or a class for an expanded clone.

clone_size j_call d_call v_call cdr3_nt cdr3_aa
. TRBJ1-5 . TRBV5-8 TGTGCCAGCACCCTTCCACAGGAGGTCAATCAGCCCCAGCATTTT CASTLPQEVNQPQHF
. TRBJ1-5 . TRBV19 TGTGCCAGTAGTAAGGAGGCATATAGCAATCAGCCCCAGCATTTT CASSKEAYSNQPQHF
. TRBJ2-5 . TRBV9 TGTGCCAGCAGCAGAGGGAGGGGGCAAGAGACCCAGTACTTC CASSRGRGQETQYF
. TRBJ2-1 TRBD2 TRBV7-2 TGTGCCAGCAGCCCAGGGGCGCTAGCGGGGGACTACAATGAGCAGTTCTTC CASSPGALAGDYNEQFF
. TRBJ2-3 . TRBV10-1 TGCGCCAGCAGTGTAGGTAGCGGCCGCACAGATACGCAGTATTTT CASSVGSGRTDTQYF
. TRBJ2-5 . TRBV4-3 TGCGCCAGCAGCCAAGATGTGGGAAGGGAGACCCAGTACTTC CASSQDVGRETQYF
once TRBJ2-7 TRBD1 TRBV6-5 TGTGCCAGCAGCCTCCGGGACAGGAGATACGAGCAGTACTTC CASSLRDRRYEQYF
. TRBJ1-1 . TRBV9 TGTGCCAGCAGCGTCGAGGGAATGAACACTGAAGCTTTCTTT CASSVEGMNTEAFF
few TRBJ2-1 . TRBV5-1 TGCGCCAGCAGCTCCCCAAGTGCTGAGCAGTTCTTC CASSSPSAEQFF
. TRBJ1-2 . TRBV7-9 TGCGGGTTCGGCGGCGGAGATGGCTACACCTTC CGFGGGDGYTF
. TRBJ1-1 TRBD1 TRBV30 TGTGCCTTCTCTCTTGGGACAGGGAACACTGAAGCTTTCTTT CAFSLGTGNTEAFF
. TRBJ1-2 . TRBV5-5 TGTGCCAGCAGCTTGGAGGGGTATGGCTACACCTTC CASSLEGYGYTF
. TRBJ2-5 . TRBV7-2 TGTGCCAGCAGCTTAGATGTCACTCAGACCCAGTACTTC CASSLDVTQTQYF
. TRBJ2-7 TRBD2 TRBV6-5 TGTGCCAGCAGTTACTTTGCGACTAGCGACGAGCAGTACTTC CASSYFATSDEQYF
. TRBJ1-1 . TRBV5-4 TGTGCCAGCAGCTTGGTGGGCGGTAACACTGAAGCTTTCTTT CASSLVGGNTEAFF
. TRBJ1-5 . TRBV5-8 TGTGCCAGCAGCTCGCCGGGGCCAGATATGAGCAATCAGCCCCAGCATTTT CASSSPGPDMSNQPQHF
. TRBJ1-5 . TRBV7-3 TGTGCCAGCAGCTTAGGGATGGAACAGCCCCAGCATTTT CASSLGMEQPQHF
. TRBJ1-1 TRBD1 TRBV5-4 TGTGCCAGCAGCCCGGAGGGACAGGGGAACACTGAAGCTTTCTTT CASSPEGQGNTEAFF
. TRBJ2-1 . TRBV19 TGTGCCAGTAGTATCCCCAACTCAATAGTATATGAGCAGTTCTTC CASSIPNSIVYEQFF
. TRBJ1-5 . TRBV7-9 TGTGCCAGCAGCTTAGAGGGGCTTCAGCCCCAGCATTTT CASSLEGLQPQHF
. TRBJ1-2 TRBD1 TRBV9 TGTGCCAGCAGCACCGGGACAGGGGGACTCTACTACTATGGCTACACCTTC CASSTGTGGLYYYGYTF
. TRBJ2-5 TRBD2 TRBV30 TGTGCCTGGAGTCGCCCAACGGGACTAGCGGGAGGGCAGCGATTTGGAGAGACCCAGTACTTC CAWSRPTGLAGGQRFGETQYF
. TRBJ1-5 . TRBV4-1 TGCGCCAGCAGCCAAGTTTTGGACCCGATCACAGACAATCAGCCCCAGCATTTT CASSQVLDPITDNQPQHF
few TRBJ2-3 . TRBV7-9 TGTGCCAGCAGCTTAGAGCTACGCACAGATACGCAGTATTTT CASSLELRTDTQYF
. TRBJ1-1 . TRBV6-4 TGTGCCAGCAGTGTACAGGGGAACACTGAAGCTTTCTTT CASSVQGNTEAFF
. TRBJ2-7 . TRBV5-1 TGCGCCAGCAGCTGGGGCCGGGGGGCGGGGAACTCCTACGAGCAGTACTTC CASSWGRGAGNSYEQYF